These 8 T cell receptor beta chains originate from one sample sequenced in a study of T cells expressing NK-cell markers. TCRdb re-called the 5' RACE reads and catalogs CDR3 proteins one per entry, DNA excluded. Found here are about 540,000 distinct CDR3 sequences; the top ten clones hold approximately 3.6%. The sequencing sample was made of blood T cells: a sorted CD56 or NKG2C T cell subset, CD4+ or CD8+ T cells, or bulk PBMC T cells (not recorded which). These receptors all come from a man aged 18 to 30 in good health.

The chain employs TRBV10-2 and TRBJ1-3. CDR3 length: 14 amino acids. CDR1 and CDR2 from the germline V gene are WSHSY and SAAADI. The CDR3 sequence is CASSGGSSGNTIYF.

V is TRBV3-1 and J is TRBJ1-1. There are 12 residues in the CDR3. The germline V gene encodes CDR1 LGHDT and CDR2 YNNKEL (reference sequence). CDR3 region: CASSQAGGSAFF.

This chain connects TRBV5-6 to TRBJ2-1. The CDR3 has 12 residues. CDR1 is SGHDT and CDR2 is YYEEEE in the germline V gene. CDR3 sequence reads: CASSLSWNEQFF.

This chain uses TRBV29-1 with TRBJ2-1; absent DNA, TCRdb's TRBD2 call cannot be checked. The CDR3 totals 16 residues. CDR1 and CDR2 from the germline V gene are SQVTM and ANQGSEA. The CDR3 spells CSVVRGLAGGLNEQFF.

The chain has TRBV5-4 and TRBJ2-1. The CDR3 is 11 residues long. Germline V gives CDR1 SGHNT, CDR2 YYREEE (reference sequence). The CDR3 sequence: CASSSGDEQFF.

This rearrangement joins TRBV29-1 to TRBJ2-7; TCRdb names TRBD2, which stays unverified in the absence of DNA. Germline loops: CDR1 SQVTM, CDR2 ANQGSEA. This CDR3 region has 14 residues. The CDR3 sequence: CSARVSPLLYEQYF.

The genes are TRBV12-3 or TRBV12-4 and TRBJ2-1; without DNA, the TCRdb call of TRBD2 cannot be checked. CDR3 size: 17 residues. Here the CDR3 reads CASSLGVWLAVDGEQFF.

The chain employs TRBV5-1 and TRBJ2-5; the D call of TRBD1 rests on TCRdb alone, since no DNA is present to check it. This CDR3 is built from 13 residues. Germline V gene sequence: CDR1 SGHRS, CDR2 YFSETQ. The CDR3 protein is CASSAENPGIGYF.